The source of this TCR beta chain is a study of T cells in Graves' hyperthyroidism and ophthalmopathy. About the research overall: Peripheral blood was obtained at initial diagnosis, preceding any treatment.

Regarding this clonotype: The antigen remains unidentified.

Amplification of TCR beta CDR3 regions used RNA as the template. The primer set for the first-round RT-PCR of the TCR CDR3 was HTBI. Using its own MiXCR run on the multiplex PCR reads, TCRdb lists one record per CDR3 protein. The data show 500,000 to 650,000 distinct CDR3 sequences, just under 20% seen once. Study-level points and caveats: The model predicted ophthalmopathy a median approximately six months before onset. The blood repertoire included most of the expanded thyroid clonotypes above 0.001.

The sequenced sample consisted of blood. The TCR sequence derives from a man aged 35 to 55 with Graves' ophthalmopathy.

DNA of the CDR3: TGTGCCAGCAGTTTTCGGAAAGACTATGGCTACACCTTC. It encodes CASSFRKDYGYTF. The V gene is TRBV12-3 or TRBV12-4, the J gene TRBJ1-2, with D unresolved. The CDR3 runs 13 residues. Trimming removed 3 bases from V and 3 bases from J, with 8 bases in between.